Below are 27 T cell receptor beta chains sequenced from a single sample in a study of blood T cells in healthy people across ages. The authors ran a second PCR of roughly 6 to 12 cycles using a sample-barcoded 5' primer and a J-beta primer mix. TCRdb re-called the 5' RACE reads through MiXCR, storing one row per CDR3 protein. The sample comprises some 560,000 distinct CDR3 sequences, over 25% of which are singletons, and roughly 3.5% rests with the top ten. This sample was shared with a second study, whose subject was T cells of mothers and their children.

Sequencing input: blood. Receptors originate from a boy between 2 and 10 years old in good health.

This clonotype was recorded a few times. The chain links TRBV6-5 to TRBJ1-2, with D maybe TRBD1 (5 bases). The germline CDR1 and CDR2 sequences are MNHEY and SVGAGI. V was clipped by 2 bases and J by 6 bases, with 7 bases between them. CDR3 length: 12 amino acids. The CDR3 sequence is CASSYRGNGYTF. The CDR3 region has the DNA TGTGCCAGCAGTTACAGGGGTAATGGCTACACCTTC.

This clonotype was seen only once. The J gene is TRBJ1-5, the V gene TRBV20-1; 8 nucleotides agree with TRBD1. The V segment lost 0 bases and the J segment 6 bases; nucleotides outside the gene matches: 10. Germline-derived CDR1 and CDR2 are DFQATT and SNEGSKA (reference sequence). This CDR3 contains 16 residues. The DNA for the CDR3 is TGCAGTGCTAGAGATCACCGCAGGGGGCGTGCTCAGCCCCAGCATTTT. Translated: CSARDHRRGRAQPQHF.

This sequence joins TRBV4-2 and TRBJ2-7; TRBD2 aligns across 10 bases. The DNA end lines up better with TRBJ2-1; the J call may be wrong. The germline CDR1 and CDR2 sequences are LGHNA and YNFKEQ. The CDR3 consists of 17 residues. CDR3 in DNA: TGTGCCAGCAGCCAAGAAGGGTCTAGCGGGAGAAGAAATGAGCAGTTCTTC. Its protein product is CASSQEGSSGRRNEQFF.

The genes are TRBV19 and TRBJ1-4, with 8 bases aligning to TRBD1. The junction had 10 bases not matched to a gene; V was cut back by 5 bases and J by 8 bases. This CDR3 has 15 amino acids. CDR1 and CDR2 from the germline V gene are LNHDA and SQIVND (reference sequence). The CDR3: CASSSQGATAEKLFF. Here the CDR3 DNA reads TGTGCCAGTAGTTCCCAGGGGGCGACGGCCGAAAAACTGTTTTTT.

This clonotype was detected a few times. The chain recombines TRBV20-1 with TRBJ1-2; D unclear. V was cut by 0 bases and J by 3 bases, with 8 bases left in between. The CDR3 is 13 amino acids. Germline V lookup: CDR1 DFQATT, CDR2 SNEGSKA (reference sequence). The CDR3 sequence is CSAREGPDYGYTF. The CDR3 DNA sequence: TGCAGTGCTAGAGAGGGTCCGGACTATGGCTACACCTTC.

As DNA, the CDR3 is TGTGCCAGCAGTTTGGGTTTTTCCCCGACCCTAAATGAAAAACTGTTTTTT. The encoded protein is CASSLGFSPTLNEKLFF. The gene calls are TRBV12-3 or TRBV12-4 and TRBJ1-4; D not resolved. Trimming removed 3 bases at V and 5 bases at J, with 19 bases between. The CDR3 has 17 amino acids.

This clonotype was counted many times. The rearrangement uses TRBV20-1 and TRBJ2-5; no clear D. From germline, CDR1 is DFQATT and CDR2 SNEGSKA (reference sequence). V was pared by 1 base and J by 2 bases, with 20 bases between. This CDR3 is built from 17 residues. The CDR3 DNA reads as TGCAGTGCTAGAGTCCCCCCCCTAAAAGGGCCGCAAGAGACCCAGTACTTC. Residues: CSARVPPLKGPQETQYF.

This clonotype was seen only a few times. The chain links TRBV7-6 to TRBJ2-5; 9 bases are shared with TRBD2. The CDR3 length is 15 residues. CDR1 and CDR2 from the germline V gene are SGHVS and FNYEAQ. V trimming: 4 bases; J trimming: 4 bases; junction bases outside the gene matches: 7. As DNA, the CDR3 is TGTGCCAGCAGCTCTCTACATAGCGGGAGAGAGACCCAGTACTTC. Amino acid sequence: CASSSLHSGRETQYF.

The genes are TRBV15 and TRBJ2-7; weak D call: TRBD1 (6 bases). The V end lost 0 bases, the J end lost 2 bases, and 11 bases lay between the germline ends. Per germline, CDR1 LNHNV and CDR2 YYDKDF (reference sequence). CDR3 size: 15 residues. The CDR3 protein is CATSRDPAGAYEQYF. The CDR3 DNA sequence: TGTGCCACCAGCAGAGATCCGGCAGGGGCCTACGAGCAGTACTTC. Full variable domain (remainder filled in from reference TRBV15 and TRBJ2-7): DAMVIQNPRYQVTQFGKPVTLSCSQTLNHNVMYWYQQKSSQAPKLLFHYYDKDFNNEADTPDNFQSRRPNTSFCFLDIRSPGLGDTAMYLCATSRDPAGAYEQYFGPGTRLTVT.

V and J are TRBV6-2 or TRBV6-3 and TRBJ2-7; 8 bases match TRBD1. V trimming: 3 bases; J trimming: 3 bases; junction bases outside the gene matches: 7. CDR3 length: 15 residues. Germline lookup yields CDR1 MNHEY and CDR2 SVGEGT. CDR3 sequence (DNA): TGTGCCAGCAGTTATTCAGGGGGCGCCTTCTACGAGCAGTACTTC. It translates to CASSYSGGAFYEQYF.

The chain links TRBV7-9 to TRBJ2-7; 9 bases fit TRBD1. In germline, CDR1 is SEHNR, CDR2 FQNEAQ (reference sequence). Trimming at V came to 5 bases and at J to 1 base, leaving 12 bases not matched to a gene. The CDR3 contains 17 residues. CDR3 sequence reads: CASSPPTGGDPSYEQYF. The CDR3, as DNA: TGTGCCAGCAGCCCGCCCACAGGGGGCGATCCTTCCTACGAGCAGTACTTC. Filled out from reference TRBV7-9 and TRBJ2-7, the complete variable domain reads DTGVSQNPRHKITKRGQNVTFRCDPISEHNRLYWYRQTLGQGPEFLTYFQNEAQLEKSRLLSDRFSAERPKGSFSTLEIQRTEQGDSAMYLCASSPPTGGDPSYEQYFGPGTRLTVT.

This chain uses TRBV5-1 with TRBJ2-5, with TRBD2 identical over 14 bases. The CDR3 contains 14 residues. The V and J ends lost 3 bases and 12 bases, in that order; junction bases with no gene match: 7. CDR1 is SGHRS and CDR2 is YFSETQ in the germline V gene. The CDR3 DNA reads TGCGCCAGCAGCTCAGGGACTAGCGGGAGTCCGGAGTACTTC. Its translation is CASSSGTSGSPEYF.

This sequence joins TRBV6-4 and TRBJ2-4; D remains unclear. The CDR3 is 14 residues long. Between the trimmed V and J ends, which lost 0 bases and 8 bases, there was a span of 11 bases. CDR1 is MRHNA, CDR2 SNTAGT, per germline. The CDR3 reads CASSDSDRPDIQYF. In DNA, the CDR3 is TGTGCCAGCAGTGACTCAGACCGCCCGGACATTCAGTACTTC.

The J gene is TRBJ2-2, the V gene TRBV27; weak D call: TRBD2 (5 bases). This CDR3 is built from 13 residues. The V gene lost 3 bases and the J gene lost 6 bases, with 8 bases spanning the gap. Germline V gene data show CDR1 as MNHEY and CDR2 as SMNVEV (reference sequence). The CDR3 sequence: CASSFKAAGELFF. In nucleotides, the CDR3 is TGTGCCAGCAGTTTTAAAGCGGCCGGGGAGCTGTTTTTT.

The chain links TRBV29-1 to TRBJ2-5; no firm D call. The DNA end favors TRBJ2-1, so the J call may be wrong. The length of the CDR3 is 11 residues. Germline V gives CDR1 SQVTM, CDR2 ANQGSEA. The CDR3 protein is CSVGIYNEQFF. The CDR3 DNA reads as TGCAGCGTTGGGATTTACAATGAGCAGTTCTTC.

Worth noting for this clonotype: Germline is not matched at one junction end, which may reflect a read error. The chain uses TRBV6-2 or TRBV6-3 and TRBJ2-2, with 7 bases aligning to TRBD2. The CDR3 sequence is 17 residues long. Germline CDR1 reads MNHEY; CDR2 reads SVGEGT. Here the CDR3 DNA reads TGTGCCAGCAGTTTAGAGGGACTACATACAAACACCGGGGAGCTGCTTTTT. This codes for CASSLEGLHTNTGELLF.

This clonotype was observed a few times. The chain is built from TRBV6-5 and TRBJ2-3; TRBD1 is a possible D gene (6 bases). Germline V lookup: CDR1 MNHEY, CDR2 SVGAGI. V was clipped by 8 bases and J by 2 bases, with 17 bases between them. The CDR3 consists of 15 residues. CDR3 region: CASCVTGHLTDTQYF. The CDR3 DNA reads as TGTGCCAGCTGCGTCACGGGACACCTCACAGATACGCAGTATTTT.

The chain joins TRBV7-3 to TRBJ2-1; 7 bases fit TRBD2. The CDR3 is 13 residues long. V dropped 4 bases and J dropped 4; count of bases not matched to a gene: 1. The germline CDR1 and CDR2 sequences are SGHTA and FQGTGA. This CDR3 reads CASSSGGYNEQFF. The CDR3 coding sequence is TGTGCCAGCAGCTCGGGAGGATACAATGAGCAGTTCTTC.

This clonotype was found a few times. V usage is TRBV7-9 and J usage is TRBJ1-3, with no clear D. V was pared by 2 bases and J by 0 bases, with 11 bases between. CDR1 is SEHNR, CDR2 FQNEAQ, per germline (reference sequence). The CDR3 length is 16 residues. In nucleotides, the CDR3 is TGTGCCAGCAGCTTAACACTGCTGAGCTCTGGAAACACCATATATTTT. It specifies CASSLTLLSSGNTIYF.

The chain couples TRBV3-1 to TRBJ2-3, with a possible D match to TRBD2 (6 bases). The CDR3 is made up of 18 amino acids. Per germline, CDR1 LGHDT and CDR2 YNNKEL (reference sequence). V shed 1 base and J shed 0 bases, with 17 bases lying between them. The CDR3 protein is CASSQGGPLATSTDTQYF. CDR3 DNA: TGTGCCAGCAGCCAAGGAGGGCCCCTAGCGACTAGCACAGATACGCAGTATTTT.

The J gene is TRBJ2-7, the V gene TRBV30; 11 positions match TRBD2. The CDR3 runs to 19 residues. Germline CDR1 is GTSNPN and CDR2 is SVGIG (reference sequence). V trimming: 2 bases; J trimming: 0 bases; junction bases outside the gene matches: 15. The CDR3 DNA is TGTGCCTGGAGTCTCAAGGTGGGACTAGCGGCGATTAGCTCCTACGAGCAGTACTTC. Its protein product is CAWSLKVGLAAISSYEQYF.

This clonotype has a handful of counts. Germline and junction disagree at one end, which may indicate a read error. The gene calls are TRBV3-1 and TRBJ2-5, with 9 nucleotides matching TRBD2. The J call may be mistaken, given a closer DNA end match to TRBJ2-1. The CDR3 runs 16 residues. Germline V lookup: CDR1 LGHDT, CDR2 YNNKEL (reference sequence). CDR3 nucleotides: TGTGCCAGCAGTCATACCGGGACTAGCTCCAACAATGAGCAGTTCTTC. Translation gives CASSHTGTSSNNEQFF.

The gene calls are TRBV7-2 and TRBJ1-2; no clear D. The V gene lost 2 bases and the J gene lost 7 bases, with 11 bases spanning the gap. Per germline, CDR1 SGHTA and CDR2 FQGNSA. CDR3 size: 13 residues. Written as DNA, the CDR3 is TGTGCCAGCAGCTTATCTAGCCGCGTTGGCTACACCTTC. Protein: CASSLSSRVGYTF.

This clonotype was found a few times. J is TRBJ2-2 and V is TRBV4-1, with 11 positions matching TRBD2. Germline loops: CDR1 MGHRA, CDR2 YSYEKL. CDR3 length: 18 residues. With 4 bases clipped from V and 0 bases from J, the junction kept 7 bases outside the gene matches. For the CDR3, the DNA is TGCGCCAGCAGCCCCCGCCGACTAGCGGGAACGAACACCGGGGAGCTGTTTTTT. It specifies CASSPRRLAGTNTGELFF.

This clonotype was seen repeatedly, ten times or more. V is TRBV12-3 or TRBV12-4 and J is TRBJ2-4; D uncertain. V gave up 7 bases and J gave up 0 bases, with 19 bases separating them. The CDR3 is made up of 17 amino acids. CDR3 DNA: TGTGCCAGCAACCCTAAGAGGCGGAATCTAGCCAAAAACATTCAGTACTTC. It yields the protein CASNPKRRNLAKNIQYF.

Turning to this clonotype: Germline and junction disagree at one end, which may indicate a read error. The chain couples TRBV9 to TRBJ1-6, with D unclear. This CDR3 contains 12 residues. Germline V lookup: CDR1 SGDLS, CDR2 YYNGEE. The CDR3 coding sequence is TGTGCCAGCAGCGGGCATAACTCACCCCTCCACTTT. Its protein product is CASSGHNSPLHF.

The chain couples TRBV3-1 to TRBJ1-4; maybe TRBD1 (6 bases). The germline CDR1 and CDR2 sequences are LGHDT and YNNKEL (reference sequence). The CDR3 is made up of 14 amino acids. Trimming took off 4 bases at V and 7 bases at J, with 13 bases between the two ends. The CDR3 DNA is TGTGCCAGCAGCCGGGGGCTGCAAGGTGAAAAACTGTTTTTT. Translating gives CASSRGLQGEKLFF.